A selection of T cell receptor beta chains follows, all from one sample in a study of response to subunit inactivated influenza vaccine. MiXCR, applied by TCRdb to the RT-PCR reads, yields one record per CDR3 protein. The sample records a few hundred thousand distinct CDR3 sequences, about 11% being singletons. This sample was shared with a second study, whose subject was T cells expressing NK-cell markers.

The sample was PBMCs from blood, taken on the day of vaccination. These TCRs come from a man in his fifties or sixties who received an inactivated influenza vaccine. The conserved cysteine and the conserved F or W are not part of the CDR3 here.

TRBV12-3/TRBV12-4 ASSLHSALNTEAF
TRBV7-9 ASSGRGNGVGNQPQH
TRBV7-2 ASSLAGTLSYEQY
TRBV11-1 ASSRIQTGPSSTDTQY
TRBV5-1 ASSFTTGNRYGYT
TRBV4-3 ASSQFLSYEQF
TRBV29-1 SVGGLAGHPQETQY
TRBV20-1 SASGRGRETDTQY
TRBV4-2 ASSEGHGDEQF
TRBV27 ASSTLGGGRPYEQY
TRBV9 ASSVSPDNEQF
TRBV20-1 SARLSGVNTGELF
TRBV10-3 AIKGREYQETQN
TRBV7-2 ASSLGGGPPNEQF
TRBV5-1 ASSLRRQGTPEAF
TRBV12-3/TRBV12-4 ASLGPLRTGELF
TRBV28 ASSQGFGSGRARISYNEQF
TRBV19 ASSIDGTSGYNEQF
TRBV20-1 SARTMDPEDEQY
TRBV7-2 ASRYSGGALSKNIQY
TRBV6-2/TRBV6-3 ASSRTRGETQY
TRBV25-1 ASSELIRGNEQF